This TCR beta chain came from a study of T cell repertoires in cytomegalovirus infection. On the study more broadly: Evidence of both CMV infection and a matching HLA type came from public TCR beta signatures.

J lost 1 base, V lost 5 bases, and 9 bases had no gene match. The CDR3 is 16 residues long. Germline V gives CDR1 SGHAT, CDR2 FQDESV (reference sequence). TCRdb itself ran the reads through MiXCR, one entry per CDR3 protein. Here the sample spans a few hundred thousand distinct CDR3 sequences, 15% to 20% being singletons. The sequence was collected from a human donor in good health (CMV status not recorded). Some clones in this sample may be carry-over from other donors' samples. V is TRBV11-1 and J is TRBJ2-5; 8 bases line up with TRBD2. Sequences were obtained from PBMCs. The CDR3 DNA sequence: TGTGCCAGCAGCCCTTTCGGGAGGGACCTCCAAGAGACCCAGTACTTC. This encodes CASSPFGRDLQETQYF.